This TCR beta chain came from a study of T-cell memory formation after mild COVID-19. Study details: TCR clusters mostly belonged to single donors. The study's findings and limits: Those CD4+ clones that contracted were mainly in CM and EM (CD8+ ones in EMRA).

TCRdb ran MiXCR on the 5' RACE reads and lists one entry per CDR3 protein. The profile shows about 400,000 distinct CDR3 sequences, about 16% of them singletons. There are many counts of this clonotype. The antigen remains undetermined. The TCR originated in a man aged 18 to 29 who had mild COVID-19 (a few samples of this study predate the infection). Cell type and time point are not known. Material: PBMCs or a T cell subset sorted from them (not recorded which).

CDR3 loop: CASSLGPGHPAYSPLHF. CDR3 sequence (DNA): TGTGCCAGCAGCTTGGGGCCCGGACATCCTGCGTATTCACCCCTCCACTTT. The V and J genes are TRBV5-6 and TRBJ1-6; D is perhaps TRBD1 (5 bases). The CDR3 has 17 amino acids. V lost 0 bases and J 8 bases, leaving 18 bases between the germline ends. The germline V gene encodes CDR1 SGHDT and CDR2 YYEEEE.